One and the same sample provided the 16 T cell receptor beta chains below, sequenced in a study of Ad26.COV2.S vaccination and SARS-CoV-2 variants. Assay: immunoSEQ multiplex PCR; the TCRdb copy retains only in-frame clones and omits some. The data show roughly 380,000 clones, with under 95% seen just once and 3.9% held by the top ten. Source: peripheral blood, taken after recovery from COVID-19. The receptors stem from a human donor who had recovered from COVID-19.

The V gene is TRBV2, the J gene TRBJ2-2; D unresolved. V shed 4 bases and J shed 1 base, with 13 bases lying between them. In germline, CDR1 is SNHLY, CDR2 FYNNEI. This CDR3 has 16 amino acids. The CDR3: CASSASGRRNTGELFF. The CDR3 DNA reads TGTGCCAGCAGTGCTTCCGGGCGTAGGAACACCGGGGAGCTGTTTTTT.

The genes are TRBV19 and TRBJ1-4, with 8 positions matching TRBD1. Looked up from germline, CDR1 is LNHDA and CDR2 is SQIVND (reference sequence). This CDR3 region has 14 residues. The trim removed 5 bases at V and 7 bases at J, leaving 6 bases unmatched. The CDR3, as DNA: TGTGCCAGTAGTGTTGGACAGGGTGGTGAAAAACTGTTTTTT. It yields the protein CASSVGQGGEKLFF.

CDR3: CASRTDGYTF. CDR3 bases: TGTGCCAGCAGGACGGATGGCTACACCTTC. The J gene is TRBJ1-2, the V gene TRBV2; no reliable D call. Germline CDR1 reads SNHLY; CDR2 reads FYNNEI. Trimming left V 6 bases short and J 6 bases short, with 5 bases between. CDR3 size: 10 residues.

The chain's CDR3 is CASQRENTGELFF. The CDR3 DNA reads TGTGCCAGCCAGAGGGAGAACACCGGGGAGCTGTTTTTT. This chain uses TRBV2 with TRBJ2-2; D is possibly TRBD2 (5 bases). The CDR3 extends over 13 amino acids. CDR1 SNHLY and CDR2 FYNNEI come from the germline V gene. Trimming took off 8 bases at V and 1 base at J, with 8 bases between the two ends.

The chain has TRBV12-2 and TRBJ2-1; the DNA was not used to check the table's D call, TRBD2. TRBV12-2 is listed as a pseudogene. The CDR3 extends over 18 amino acids. In DNA, the CDR3 is TGTGCAAGTCGCTTAGCCGGGACTAGCGGGGCCCATTCCAATGAGCAGTTCTTC. Protein sequence: CASRLAGTSGAHSNEQFF.

The rearrangement uses TRBV7-2 and TRBJ1-6, with unresolved D. V lost 5 bases and J 4 bases, leaving 12 bases between the germline ends. The CDR3 is 15 amino acids. Germline loops: CDR1 SGHTA, CDR2 FQGNSA. The CDR3 nucleotides are TGTGCCAGCAGCCCCCGGATATTGTATAATTCACCCCTCCACTTT. Its protein is CASSPRILYNSPLHF.

The chain links TRBV4-1 to TRBJ1-1, with a possible D match to TRBD1 (5 bases). The V end lost 3 bases, the J end lost 4 bases, and 15 bases lay between the germline ends. Germline V gene sequence: CDR1 MGHRA, CDR2 YSYEKL. CDR3 size: 15 residues. The CDR3 reads CASSHSGRGGTEAFF. In DNA, the CDR3 is TGCGCCAGCAGCCACTCCGGACGGGGCGGCACTGAAGCTTTCTTT.

This chain uses TRBV7-2 with TRBJ2-5; 7 nucleotides match TRBD2. The CDR3 runs to 13 residues. The V gene's germline CDR1 is SGHTA and CDR2 FQGNSA. The trim removed 5 bases at V and 2 bases at J, leaving 2 bases unmatched. The CDR3, as DNA: TGTGCCAGCAGCCGGGGGGATCAAGAGACCCAGTACTTC. The encoded protein is CASSRGDQETQYF.

This rearrangement joins TRBV7-9 to TRBJ2-3, with 7 positions matching TRBD1. Germline V lookup: CDR1 SEHNR, CDR2 FQNEAQ (reference sequence). This CDR3 spans 14 amino acids. V shed 6 bases, J shed 1 base, and the junction held 4 bases outside the gene matches. CDR3 sequence: CASRIGQGTDTQYF. The CDR3 bases are TGTGCCAGCAGAATAGGACAGGGCACAGATACGCAGTATTTT.

The chain combines TRBV24-1 with TRBJ2-7; 8 nucleotides agree with TRBD1. Trimming at V came to 0 bases and at J to 5 bases, leaving 8 bases not matched to a gene. CDR3 length equals 16 residues. Germline CDR1 is KGHDR and CDR2 is SFDVKD. The CDR3 coding sequence is TGTGCCACCAGTGATTTGGATCCGGACAGGGCCCACGAGCAGTACTTC. It is translated as CATSDLDPDRAHEQYF.

The chain links TRBV6-5 to TRBJ2-1, with 7 nucleotides matching TRBD1. The CDR3 extends over 14 amino acids. V shed 8 bases, J shed 9 bases, and the junction held 13 bases outside the gene matches. In germline, CDR1 is MNHEY, CDR2 SVGAGI. The DNA for the CDR3 is TGTGCCAGCTTGGGTCAATTAGGGGGCACTGAGCAGTTCTTC. As protein: CASLGQLGGTEQFF.

This clone was seen a few times. The gene calls are TRBV7-9 and TRBJ2-5; D might be TRBD2 (7 bases). Germline V gene data show CDR1 as SEHNR and CDR2 as FQNEAQ (reference sequence). This CDR3 region has 15 residues. The V end lost 8 bases, the J end lost 2 bases, and 18 bases lay between the germline ends. The CDR3 protein is CASAAWAGAQETQYF. CDR3 DNA sequence: TGTGCCAGCGCGGCGTGGGCGGGGGCACAAGAGACCCAGTACTTC.

The genes are TRBV5-4 and TRBJ2-5; D unclear. V lost 2 bases and J lost 0, with 11 bases in between. CDR3 size: 15 residues. Looked up from germline, CDR1 is SGHNT and CDR2 is YYREEE (reference sequence). CDR3 sequence: CASSLPTGYQETQYF. The CDR3 DNA is TGTGCCAGCAGCTTACCTACCGGGTACCAAGAGACCCAGTACTTC.

This chain connects TRBV5-1 to TRBJ1-1; D ambiguous. The V gene's germline CDR1 is SGHRS and CDR2 YFSETQ. The CDR3 sequence is 13 residues long. Between the trimmed V and J ends, which lost 5 bases and 2 bases, there was a span of 10 bases. Here the CDR3 reads CASSYGPNTEAFF. CDR3 bases: TGCGCCAGCAGTTACGGGCCTAACACTGAAGCTTTCTTT. The full variable domain, rest sourced from reference TRBV5-1 and TRBJ1-1, is KAGVTQTPRYLIKTRGQQVTLSCSPISGHRSVSWYQQTPGQGLQFLFEYFSETQRNKGNFPGRFSGRQFSNSRSEMNVSTLELGDSALYLCASSYGPNTEAFFGQGTRLTVV.

This clone was picked up one time. The CDR3 reads CASSETGDYGYTF. CDR3 DNA: TGTGCCAGCAGTGAAACAGGGGACTATGGCTACACCTTC. This chain links TRBV25-1 with TRBJ1-2; 7 bases align to TRBD1. Germline CDR1 reads MGHDK; CDR2 reads SYGVNS. The CDR3 runs to 13 residues. Unmatched junction bases numbered 0, after V lost 2 bases and J lost 3 bases.

CDR3: CASSHPASPGEYEQYF. The CDR3 nucleotides are TGTGCCAGCAGCCATCCGGCGAGTCCGGGGGAGTACGAGCAGTACTTC. The chain combines TRBV7-9 with TRBJ2-7; perhaps TRBD2 as D (6 bases). The CDR3 has 16 amino acids. Germline CDR1 SEHNR, CDR2 FQNEAQ (reference sequence). V was shortened by 5 bases and J by 4 bases, with 21 bases between the two germline ends.